The TCR beta chain described here comes from a study of early T cells in non-severe SARS-CoV-2 infection. Study in general: Chains were not paired, and sequencing was done on bulk RNA from unsorted whole blood. Broader study findings: Private and CD4 specificities were missed by VDJdb matching, skewed to anti-spike CD8.

Tagging with unique molecular identifiers was applied to individual cDNA molecules. TCRdb redid the calling of the 5' RACE reads with MiXCR, one entry per CDR3 protein. The sample contains 20,000 to 30,000 distinct CDR3 sequences, 4.3% of which appear only once. Details on this clonotype: The antigen is unknown.

Germline CDR1 and CDR2: SQVTM and ANQGSEA. V was cut by 6 bases and J by 7 bases, with 15 bases left in between. The CDR3 totals 12 residues. Sequenced: whole blood. The sequence was obtained from an adult who was a healthcare worker with PCR-confirmed SARS-CoV-2 infection or an uninfected control (not recorded which). The J gene is TRBJ1-1, the V gene TRBV29-1, with a weak D call TRBD1 (5 bases). The CDR3 DNA reads as TGCAGCGTCAGGGACGGTGGAAATGAAGCTTTCTTT. It is translated as CSVRDGGNEAFF.